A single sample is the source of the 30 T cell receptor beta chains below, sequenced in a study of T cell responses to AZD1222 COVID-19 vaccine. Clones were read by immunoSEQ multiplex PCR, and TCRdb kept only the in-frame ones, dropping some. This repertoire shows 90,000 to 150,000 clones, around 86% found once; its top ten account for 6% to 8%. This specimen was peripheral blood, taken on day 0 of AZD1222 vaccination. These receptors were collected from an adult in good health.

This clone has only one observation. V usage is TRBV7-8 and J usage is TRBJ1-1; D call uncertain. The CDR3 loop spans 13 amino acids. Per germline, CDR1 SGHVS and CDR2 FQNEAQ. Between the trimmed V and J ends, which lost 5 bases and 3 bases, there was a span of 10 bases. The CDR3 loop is CASSATGYTEAFF. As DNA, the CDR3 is TGTGCCAGCAGCGCTACGGGATACACTGAAGCTTTCTTT. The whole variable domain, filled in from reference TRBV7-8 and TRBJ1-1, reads GAGVSQSPRYKVAKRGQDVALRCDPISGHVSLFWYQQALGQGPEFLTYFQNEAQLDKSGLPSDRFFAERPEGSVSTLKIQRTQQEDSAVYLCASSATGYTEAFFGQGTRLTVV.

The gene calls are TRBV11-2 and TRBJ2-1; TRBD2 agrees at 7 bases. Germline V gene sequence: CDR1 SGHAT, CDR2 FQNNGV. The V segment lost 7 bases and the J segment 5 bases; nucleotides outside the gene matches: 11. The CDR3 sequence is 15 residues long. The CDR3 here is CASTFRASGDNEQFF. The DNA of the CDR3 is TGTGCCAGCACCTTTAGGGCTAGCGGCGACAATGAGCAGTTCTTC.

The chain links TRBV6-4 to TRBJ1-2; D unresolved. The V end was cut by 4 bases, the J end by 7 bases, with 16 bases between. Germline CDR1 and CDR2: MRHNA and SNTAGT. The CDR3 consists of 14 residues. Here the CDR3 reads CASSVELQAAGYTF. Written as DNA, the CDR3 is TGTGCCAGCAGTGTAGAGTTACAAGCGGCTGGCTACACCTTC.

The CDR3 is CASRPGQGSNEKLFF. CDR3 in DNA: TGTGCCAGCAGGCCGGGACAGGGGAGTAATGAAAAACTGTTTTTT. The gene calls are TRBV27 and TRBJ1-4; 10 bases line up with TRBD1. Germline V gives CDR1 MNHEY, CDR2 SMNVEV (reference sequence). The CDR3 is 15 residues long. The V segment lost 6 bases and the J segment 4 bases; nucleotides outside the gene matches: 5.

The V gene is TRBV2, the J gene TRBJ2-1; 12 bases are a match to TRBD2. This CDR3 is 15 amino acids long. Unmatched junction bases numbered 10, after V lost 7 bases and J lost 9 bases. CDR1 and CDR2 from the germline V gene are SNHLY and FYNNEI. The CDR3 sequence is CASNPTSGGSSEQFF. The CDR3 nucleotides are TGTGCCAGCAACCCGACTAGCGGGGGATCTAGTGAGCAGTTCTTC.

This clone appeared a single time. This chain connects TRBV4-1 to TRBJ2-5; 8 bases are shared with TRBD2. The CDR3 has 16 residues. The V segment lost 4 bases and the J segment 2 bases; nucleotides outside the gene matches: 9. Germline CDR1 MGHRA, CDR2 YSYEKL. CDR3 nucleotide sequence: TGCGCCAGCAGCCGGAGCGGGGGAAGCCTACAAGAGACCCAGTACTTC. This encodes CASSRSGGSLQETQYF.

DNA of the CDR3: TGTGCCAGCACCCTGAGAGGGACCTTTGAAGCTTTCTTT. This sequence encodes CASTLRGTFEAFF. This chain connects TRBV12-3 or TRBV12-4 to TRBJ1-1, with a tentative D call TRBD1 (5 bases). Trimming removed 7 bases at V and 7 bases at J, with 16 bases between. The CDR3 loop spans 13 amino acids.

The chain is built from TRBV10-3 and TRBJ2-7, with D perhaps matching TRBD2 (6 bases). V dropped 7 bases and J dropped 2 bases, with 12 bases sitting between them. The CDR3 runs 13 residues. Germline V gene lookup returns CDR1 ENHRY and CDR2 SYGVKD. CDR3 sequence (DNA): TGTGCCATCACCTGGGACTTAGCCTACGAGCAGTACTTC. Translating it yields CAITWDLAYEQYF.

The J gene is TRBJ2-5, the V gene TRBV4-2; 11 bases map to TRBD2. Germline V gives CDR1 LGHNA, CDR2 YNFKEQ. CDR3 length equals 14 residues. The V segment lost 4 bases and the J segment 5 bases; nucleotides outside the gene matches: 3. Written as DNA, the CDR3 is TGTGCCAGCAGCCCTCGGACTAGCGGGGAGACCCAGTACTTC. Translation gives CASSPRTSGETQYF.

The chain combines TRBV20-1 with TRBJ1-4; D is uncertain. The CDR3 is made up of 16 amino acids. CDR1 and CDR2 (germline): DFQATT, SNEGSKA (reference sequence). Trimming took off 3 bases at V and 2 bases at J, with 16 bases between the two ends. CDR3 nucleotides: TGCAGTGCTAGTCGGTCCGAAGGGCCCACTAATGAAAAACTGTTTTTT. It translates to CSASRSEGPTNEKLFF.

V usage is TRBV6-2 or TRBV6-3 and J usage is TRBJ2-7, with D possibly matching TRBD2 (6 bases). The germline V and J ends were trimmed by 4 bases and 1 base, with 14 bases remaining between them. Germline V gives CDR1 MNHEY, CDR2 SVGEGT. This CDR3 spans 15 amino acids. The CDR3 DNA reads TGTGCCAGCAGTTCTCTCCAACGGGGGTCCTACGAGCAGTACTTC. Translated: CASSSLQRGSYEQYF.

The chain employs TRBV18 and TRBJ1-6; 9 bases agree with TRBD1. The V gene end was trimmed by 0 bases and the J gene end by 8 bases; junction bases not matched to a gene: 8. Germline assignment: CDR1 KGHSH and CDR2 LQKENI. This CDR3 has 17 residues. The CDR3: CASSPPGTGLTYSPLHF. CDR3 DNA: TGTGCCAGCTCACCACCCGGGACAGGGTTGACTTATTCACCCCTCCACTTT.

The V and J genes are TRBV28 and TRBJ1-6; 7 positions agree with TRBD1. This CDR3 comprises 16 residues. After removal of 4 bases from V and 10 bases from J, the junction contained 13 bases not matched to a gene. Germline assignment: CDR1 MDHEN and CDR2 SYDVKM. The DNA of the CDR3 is TGTGCCAGCAGTTCCCCCGGACAGGAGGGATCGTCACCCCTCCACTTT. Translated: CASSSPGQEGSSPLHF.

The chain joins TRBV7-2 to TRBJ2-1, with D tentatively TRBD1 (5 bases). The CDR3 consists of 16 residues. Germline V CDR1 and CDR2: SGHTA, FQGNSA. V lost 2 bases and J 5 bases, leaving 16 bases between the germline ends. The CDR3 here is CASSLFGQGAHNEQFF. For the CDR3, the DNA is TGTGCCAGCAGCTTATTCGGGCAGGGTGCCCACAATGAGCAGTTCTTC.

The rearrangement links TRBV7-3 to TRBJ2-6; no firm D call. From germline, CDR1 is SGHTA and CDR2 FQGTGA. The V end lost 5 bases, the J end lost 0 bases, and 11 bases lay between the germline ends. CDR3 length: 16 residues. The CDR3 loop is CASSQRVSSGANVLTF. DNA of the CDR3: TGTGCCAGCAGCCAAAGGGTGAGCTCTGGGGCCAACGTCCTGACTTTC. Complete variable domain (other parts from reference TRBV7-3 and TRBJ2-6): GAGVSQTPSNKVTEKGKYVELRCDPISGHTALYWYRQSLGQGPEFLIYFQGTGAADDSGLPNDRFFAVRPEGSVSTLKIQRTERGDSAVYLCASSQRVSSGANVLTFGAGSRLTVL.

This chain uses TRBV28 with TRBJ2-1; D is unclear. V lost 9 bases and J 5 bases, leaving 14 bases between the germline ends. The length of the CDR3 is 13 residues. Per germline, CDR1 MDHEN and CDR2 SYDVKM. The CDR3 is CASTGPLHNEQFF. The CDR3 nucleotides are TGTGCCAGTACGGGTCCTCTGCACAATGAGCAGTTCTTC.

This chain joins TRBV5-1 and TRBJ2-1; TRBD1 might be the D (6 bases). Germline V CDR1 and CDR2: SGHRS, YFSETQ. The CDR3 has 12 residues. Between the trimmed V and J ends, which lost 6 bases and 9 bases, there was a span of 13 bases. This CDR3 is CASNRGQTEQFF. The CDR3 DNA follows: TGCGCCAGCAACCGCGGACAGACTGAGCAGTTCTTC. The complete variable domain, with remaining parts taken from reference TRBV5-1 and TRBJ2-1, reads KAGVTQTPRYLIKTRGQQVTLSCSPISGHRSVSWYQQTPGQGLQFLFEYFSETQRNKGNFPGRFSGRQFSNSRSEMNVSTLELGDSALYLCASNRGQTEQFFGPGTRLTVL.

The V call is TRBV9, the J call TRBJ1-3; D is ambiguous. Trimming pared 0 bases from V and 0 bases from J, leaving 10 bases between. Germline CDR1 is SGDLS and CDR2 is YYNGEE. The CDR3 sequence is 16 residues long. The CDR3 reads CASSVEGGSSGNTIYF. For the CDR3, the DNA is TGTGCCAGCAGCGTAGAGGGCGGCTCCTCTGGAAACACCATATATTTT.

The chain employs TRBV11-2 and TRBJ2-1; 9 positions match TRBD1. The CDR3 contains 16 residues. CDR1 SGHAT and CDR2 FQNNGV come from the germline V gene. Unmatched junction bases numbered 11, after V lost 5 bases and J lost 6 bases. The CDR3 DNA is TGTGCCAGCAGCCCGGGTTGGGAGGACAGGGGCAATGAGCAGTTCTTC. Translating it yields CASSPGWEDRGNEQFF.

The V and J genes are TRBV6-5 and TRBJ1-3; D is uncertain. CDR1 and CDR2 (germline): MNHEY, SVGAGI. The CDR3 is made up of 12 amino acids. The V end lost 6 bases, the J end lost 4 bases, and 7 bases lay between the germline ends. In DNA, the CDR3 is TGTGCCAGCAGCAGTGAGGGAAACACCATATATTTT. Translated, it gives CASSSEGNTIYF.

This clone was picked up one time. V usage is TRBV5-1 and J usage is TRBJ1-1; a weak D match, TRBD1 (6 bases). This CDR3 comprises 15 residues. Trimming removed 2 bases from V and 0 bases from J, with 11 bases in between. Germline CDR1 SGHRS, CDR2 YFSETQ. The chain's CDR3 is CASSFTTGLNTEAFF. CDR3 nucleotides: TGCGCCAGCAGCTTTACAACAGGGTTGAACACTGAAGCTTTCTTT.

The CDR3 coding sequence is TGTGCCAGCACCCAGGACTGGGGCCAGCCCCAGCATTTT. This gives the protein CASTQDWGQPQHF. The chain links TRBV25-1 to TRBJ1-5; tentative D call: TRBD1 (5 bases). V gave up 7 bases and J gave up 7 bases, with 14 bases separating them. This CDR3 contains 13 residues. Germline-derived CDR1 and CDR2 are MGHDK and SYGVNS.

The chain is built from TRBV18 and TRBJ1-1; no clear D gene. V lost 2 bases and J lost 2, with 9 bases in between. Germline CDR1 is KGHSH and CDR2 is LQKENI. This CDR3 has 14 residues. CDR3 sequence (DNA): TGTGCCAGCTCACCAGACTCCCTTAACACTGAAGCTTTCTTT. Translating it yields CASSPDSLNTEAFF.

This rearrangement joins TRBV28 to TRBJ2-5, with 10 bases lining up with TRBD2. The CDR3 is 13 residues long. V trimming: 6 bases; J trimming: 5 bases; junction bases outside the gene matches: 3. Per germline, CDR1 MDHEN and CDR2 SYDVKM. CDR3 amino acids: CASRDSGRETQYF. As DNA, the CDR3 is TGTGCCAGCAGGGATAGCGGGAGGGAGACCCAGTACTTC.

CDR3 region: CASSPRTAATYGYTF. CDR3 DNA: TGTGCCAGCAGCCCGCGAACGGCAGCCACCTATGGCTACACCTTC. The chain is built from TRBV11-2 and TRBJ1-2; D remains unclear. Germline CDR1 reads SGHAT; CDR2 reads FQNNGV. Trimming removed 5 bases at V and 4 bases at J, with 17 bases between. The CDR3 contains 15 residues. Based on the CDR3 plus reference TRBV11-2 and TRBJ1-2, the full variable domain is EAGVAQSPRYKIIEKRQSVAFWCNPISGHATLYWYQQILGQGPKLLIQFQNNGVVDDSQLPKDRFSAERLKGVDSTLKIQPAKLEDSAVYLCASSPRTAATYGYTFGSGTRLTVV.

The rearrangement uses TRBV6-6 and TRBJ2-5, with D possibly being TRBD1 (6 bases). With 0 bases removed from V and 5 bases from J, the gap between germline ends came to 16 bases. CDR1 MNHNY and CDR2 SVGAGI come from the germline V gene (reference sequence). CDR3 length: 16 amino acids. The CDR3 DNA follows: TGTGCCAGCAGTTACTCGAGGGGCACTAGGGGGGAGACCCAGTACTTC. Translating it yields CASSYSRGTRGETQYF.

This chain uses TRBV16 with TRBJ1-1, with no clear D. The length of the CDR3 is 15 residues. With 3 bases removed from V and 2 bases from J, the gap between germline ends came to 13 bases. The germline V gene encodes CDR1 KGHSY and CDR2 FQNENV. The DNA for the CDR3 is TGTGCCAGCAGCCAGACTGACCCTGATAACACTGAAGCTTTCTTT. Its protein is CASSQTDPDNTEAFF. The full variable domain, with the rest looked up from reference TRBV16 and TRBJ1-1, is GEEVAQTPKHLVRGEGQKAKLYCAPIKGHSYVFWYQQVLKNEFKFLISFQNENVFDETGMPKERFSAKCLPNSPCSLEIQATKLEDSAVYFCASSQTDPDNTEAFFGQGTRLTVV.

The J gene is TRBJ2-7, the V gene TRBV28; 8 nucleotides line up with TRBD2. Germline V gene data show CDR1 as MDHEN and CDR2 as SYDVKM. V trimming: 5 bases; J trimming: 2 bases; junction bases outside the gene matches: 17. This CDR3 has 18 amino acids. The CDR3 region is CASSPLVDSGINAYEQYF. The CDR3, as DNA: TGTGCCAGCAGTCCCCTCGTTGATAGCGGGATTAATGCCTACGAGCAGTACTTC.

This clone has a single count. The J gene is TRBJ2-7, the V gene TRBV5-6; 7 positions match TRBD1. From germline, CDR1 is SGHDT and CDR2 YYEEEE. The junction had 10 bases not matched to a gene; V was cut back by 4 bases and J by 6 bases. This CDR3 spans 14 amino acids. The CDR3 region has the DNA TGTGCCAGCAGCCGAGGGGGCCTCCCTGGCGAGCAGTACTTC. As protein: CASSRGGLPGEQYF.

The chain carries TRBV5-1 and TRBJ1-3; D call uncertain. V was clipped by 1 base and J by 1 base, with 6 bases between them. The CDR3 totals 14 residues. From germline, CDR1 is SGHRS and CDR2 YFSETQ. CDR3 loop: CASSLTVSGNTIYF. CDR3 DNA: TGCGCCAGCAGCTTGACAGTTTCTGGAAACACCATATATTTT.